This TCR beta chain was recorded in a study of vaccination effects on CD4 cells after COVID-19. CDR3 length equals 14 residues. Germline-derived CDR1 and CDR2 are SGHVS and FQNEAQ. J lost 9 bases, V lost 3 bases, and 4 bases had no gene match. ViraFEST used viral peptide pools to expand antigen-specific CD4+ T cells before sequencing. With roughly 9 days of culture completed, CD4+ T cells were isolated. None of the vaccinated had previously contracted SARS-CoV-2, and their nucleocapsid antibodies tested negative. Comment on this clone: Its antigen is unknown.

Data came from immunoSEQ multiplex PCR; TCRdb stores just in-frame clones and leaves some out. The data show tens of thousands of clones, with about three quarters seen just once and roughly a fifth held by the top ten. This receptor was obtained from a human donor who received a COVID-19 vaccine. This specimen was CD4+ T cells from PBMCs cultured with HCoV-NL63 spike peptides, taken before COVID-19 vaccination. The chain uses TRBV7-8 and TRBJ1-6, with 8 bases aligning to TRBD1. The CDR3 sequence is CASSFGQGTSPLHF. Here the CDR3 DNA reads TGTGCCAGCAGCTTTGGACAGGGAACTTCACCCCTCCACTTT.